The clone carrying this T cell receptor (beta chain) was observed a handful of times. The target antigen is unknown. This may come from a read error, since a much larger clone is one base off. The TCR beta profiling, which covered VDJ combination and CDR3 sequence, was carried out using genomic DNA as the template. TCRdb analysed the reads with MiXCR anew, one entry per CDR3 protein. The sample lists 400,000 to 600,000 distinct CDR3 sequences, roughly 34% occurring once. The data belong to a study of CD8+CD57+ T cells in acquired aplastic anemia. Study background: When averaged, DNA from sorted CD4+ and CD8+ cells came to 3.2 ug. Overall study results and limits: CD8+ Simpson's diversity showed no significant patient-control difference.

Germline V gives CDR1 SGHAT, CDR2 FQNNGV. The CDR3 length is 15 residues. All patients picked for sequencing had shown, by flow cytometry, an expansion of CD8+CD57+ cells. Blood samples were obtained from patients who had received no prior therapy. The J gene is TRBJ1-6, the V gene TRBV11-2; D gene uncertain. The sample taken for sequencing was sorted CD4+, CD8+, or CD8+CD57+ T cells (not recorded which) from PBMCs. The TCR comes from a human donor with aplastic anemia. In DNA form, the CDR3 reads TGTGCCAGCAGCTTAGACGGACGGGATAATCCACCCCTCCACTTT. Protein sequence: CASSLDGRDNPPLHF.